The 3 T cell receptor beta chains presented below share a single source sample, sequenced in a study of T cell responses to AZD1222 COVID-19 vaccine. The method was immunoSEQ multiplex PCR; TCRdb's version includes in-frame clones alone and lacks a portion of them. This table has about 93,000 clones, 89% appearing once. Sequencing used peripheral blood, obtained on day 0 of MenACWY control vaccination. Source of these receptors: an adult in good health.

The J gene is TRBJ2-7, the V gene TRBV21-1; no check of the table's D call, TRBD2, against the DNA was made. TRBV21-1 is marked as a pseudogene. The CDR3 is made up of 14 amino acids. CDR3 loop: CASSKAGGYNEQYF. The CDR3 bases are TGTGCCAGCAGCAAAGCCGGGGGGTATAACGAGCAGTACTTC.

The chain carries TRBV2 and TRBJ1-5; D remains ambiguous. This CDR3 is 16 amino acids long. V was trimmed by 5 bases and J by 0 bases, leaving 14 bases between them. Germline lookup yields CDR1 SNHLY and CDR2 FYNNEI. CDR3 sequence (DNA): TGTGCCAGCAGTCGCAACATAAGGGTTAGCAATCAGCCCCAGCATTTT. Amino acids: CASSRNIRVSNQPQHF.

The chain couples TRBV2 to TRBJ1-5; 11 nucleotides line up with TRBD1. This CDR3 region has 13 residues. V shed 6 bases, J shed 7 bases, and the junction held 2 bases outside the gene matches. Looked up from germline, CDR1 is SNHLY and CDR2 is FYNNEI. DNA of the CDR3: TGTGCCAGCAGGGGACAGGGGGGACAGCCCCAGCATTTT. It encodes CASRGQGGQPQHF. Variable domain in full (rest from reference TRBV2 and TRBJ1-5): EPEVTQTPSHQVTQMGQEVILRCVPISNHLYFYWYRQILGQKVEFLVSFYNNEISEKSEIFDDQFSVERPDGSNFTLKIRSTKLEDSAMYFCASRGQGGQPQHFGDGTRLSIL.